This entry describes one T cell receptor beta chain. The data are from a study of blood T cell repertoires in COVID-19. Study context: Specimens from acute and convalescent COVID-19 originated in the United States, Italy and Spain.

The germline gives CDR1 SGHDT, CDR2 YYEEEE. Trimming cost V 2 bases and J 3 bases; bases outside gene matches: 4. The CDR3 loop spans 14 amino acids. Produced via immunoSEQ multiplex PCR; TCRdb's table is partial and in-frame only. The table shows around 60,000 clones, with more than 90% occurring only once. The source of this sequence is a man aged 60 to 75 with acute or convalescent COVID-19. The chain employs TRBV5-6 and TRBJ1-2, with 7 bases identical to TRBD1. Sequences were obtained from peripheral blood. CDR3 sequence: CASSFAQGDYGYTF. CDR3 bases: TGTGCCAGCAGCTTTGCGCAGGGGGACTATGGCTACACCTTC.